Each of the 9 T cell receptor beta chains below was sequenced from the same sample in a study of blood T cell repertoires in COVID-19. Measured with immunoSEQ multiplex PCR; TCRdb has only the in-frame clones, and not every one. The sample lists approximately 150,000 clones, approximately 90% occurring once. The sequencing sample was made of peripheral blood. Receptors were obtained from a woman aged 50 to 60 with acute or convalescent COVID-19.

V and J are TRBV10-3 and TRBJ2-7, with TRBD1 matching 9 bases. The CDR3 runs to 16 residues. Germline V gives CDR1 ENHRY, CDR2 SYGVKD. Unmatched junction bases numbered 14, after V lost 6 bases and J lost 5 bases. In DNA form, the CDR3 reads TGTGCCATCAGCGGGGGTCCGGGACAGGGAGAAGACGAGCAGTACTTC. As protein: CAISGGPGQGEDEQYF.

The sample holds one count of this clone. CDR3 nucleotide sequence: TGTGCCAGCAGCGTAGGGCCAAGTTATGGCTACACCTTC. This sequence encodes CASSVGPSYGYTF. This rearrangement joins TRBV9 to TRBJ1-2, with D unresolved. Germline V gene data show CDR1 as SGDLS and CDR2 as YYNGEE. The V and J ends lost 0 bases and 5 bases respectively, with 8 bases between them. CDR3 size: 13 residues. Full variable domain (remainder filled in from reference TRBV9 and TRBJ1-2): DSGVTQTPKHLITATGQRVTLRCSPRSGDLSVYWYQQSLDQGLQFLIQYYNGEERAKGNILERFSAQQFPDLHSELNLSSLELGDSALYFCASSVGPSYGYTFGSGTRLTVV.

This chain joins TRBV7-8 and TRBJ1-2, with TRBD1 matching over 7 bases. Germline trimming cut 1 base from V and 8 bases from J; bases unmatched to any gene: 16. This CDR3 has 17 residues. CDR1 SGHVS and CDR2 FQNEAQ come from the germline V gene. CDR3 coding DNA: TGTGCCAGCAGCTTAGGACCCTGGGACAGTCCGCCCGGGGGCTACACCTTC. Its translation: CASSLGPWDSPPGGYTF.

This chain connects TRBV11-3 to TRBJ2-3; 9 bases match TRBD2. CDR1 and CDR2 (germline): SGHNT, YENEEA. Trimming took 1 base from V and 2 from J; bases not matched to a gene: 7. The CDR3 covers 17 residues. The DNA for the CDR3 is TGTGCCAGCAGCTTAGGATCGGCTAGCGGGGACACAGATACGCAGTATTTT. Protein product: CASSLGSASGDTDTQYF.

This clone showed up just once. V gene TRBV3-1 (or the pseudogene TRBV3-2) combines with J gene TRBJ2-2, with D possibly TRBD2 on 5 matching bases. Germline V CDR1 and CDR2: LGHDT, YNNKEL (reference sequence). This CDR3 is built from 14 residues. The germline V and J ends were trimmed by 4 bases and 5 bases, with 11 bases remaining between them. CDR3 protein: CASSRVRGTGELFF. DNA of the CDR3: TGTGCCAGCAGCCGCGTTAGAGGGACCGGGGAGCTGTTTTTT.

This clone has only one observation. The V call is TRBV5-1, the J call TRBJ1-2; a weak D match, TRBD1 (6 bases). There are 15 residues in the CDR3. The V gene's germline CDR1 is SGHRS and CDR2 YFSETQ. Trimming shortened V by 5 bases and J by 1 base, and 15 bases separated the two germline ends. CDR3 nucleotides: TGCGCCAGCAGGCTTTCGGGACAACTTAACTATGGCTACACCTTC. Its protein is CASRLSGQLNYGYTF.

CDR3 sequence reads: CASSFLPPGTSGGGTDTQYF. The CDR3, as DNA: TGCGCCAGCAGCTTTTTACCCCCCGGGACTAGCGGGGGTGGTACAGATACGCAGTATTTT. The chain uses TRBV5-1 and TRBJ2-3; 14 bases are shared with TRBD2. Germline loops: CDR1 SGHRS, CDR2 YFSETQ. The ends lost 2 bases at V and 3 bases at J; junction bases unmatched: 14. This CDR3 spans 20 amino acids.

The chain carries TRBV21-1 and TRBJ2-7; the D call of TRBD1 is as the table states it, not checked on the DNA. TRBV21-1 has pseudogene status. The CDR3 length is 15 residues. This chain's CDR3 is CASSSKWDTDYEQYF. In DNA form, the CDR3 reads TGTGCCAGCAGCTCAAAGTGGGACACCGACTACGAGCAGTACTTC.

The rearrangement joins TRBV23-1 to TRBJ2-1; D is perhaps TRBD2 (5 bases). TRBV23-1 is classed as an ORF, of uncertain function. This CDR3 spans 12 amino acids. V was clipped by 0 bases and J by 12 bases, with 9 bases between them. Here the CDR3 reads CASSQSEGRQFF. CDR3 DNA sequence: TGCGCCAGCAGTCAATCCGAGGGTAGGCAGTTCTTC.